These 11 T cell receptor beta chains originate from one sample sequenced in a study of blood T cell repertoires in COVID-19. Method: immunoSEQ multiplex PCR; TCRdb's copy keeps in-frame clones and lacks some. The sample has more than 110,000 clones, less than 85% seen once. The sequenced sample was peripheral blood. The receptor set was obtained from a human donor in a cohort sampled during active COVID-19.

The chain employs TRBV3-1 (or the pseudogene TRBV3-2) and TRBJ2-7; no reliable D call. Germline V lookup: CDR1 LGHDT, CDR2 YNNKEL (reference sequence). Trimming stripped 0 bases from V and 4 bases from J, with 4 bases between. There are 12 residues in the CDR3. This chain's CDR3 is CASSQDLYEQYF. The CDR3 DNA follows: TGTGCCAGCAGCCAAGACCTATACGAGCAGTACTTC.

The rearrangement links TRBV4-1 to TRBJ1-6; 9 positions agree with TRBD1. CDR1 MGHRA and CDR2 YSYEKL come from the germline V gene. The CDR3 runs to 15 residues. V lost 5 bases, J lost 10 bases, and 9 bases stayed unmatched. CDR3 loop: CASSGRTGGLSPLHF. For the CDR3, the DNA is TGCGCCAGCAGCGGCAGAACAGGGGGCTTATCACCCCTCCACTTT.

The CDR3 spells CSVVARGTGEEKLFF. The CDR3 bases are TGCAGCGTCGTCGCCAGAGGGACAGGGGAGGAAAAACTGTTTTTT. The chain recombines TRBV29-1 with TRBJ1-4; 10 nucleotides agree with TRBD1. CDR3 size: 15 residues. Unmatched junction bases numbered 12, after V lost 6 bases and J lost 8 bases. Germline V CDR1 and CDR2: SQVTM, ANQGSEA.

The CDR3 DNA sequence: TGTGCCAGCAGCTTAGCGCAGCAGACAGGGGGCGAAGCTTTCTTT. Protein product: CASSLAQQTGGEAFF. This chain uses TRBV7-2 with TRBJ1-1; 10 nucleotides align to TRBD1. The length of the CDR3 is 15 residues. Trimming cost V 0 bases and J 8 bases; bases outside gene matches: 6. CDR1 is SGHTA and CDR2 is FQGNSA in the germline V gene.

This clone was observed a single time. In nucleotides, the CDR3 is TGTGCTAGTGGTTTGGGCCCGGGGACCCAGTACTTC. Its protein is CASGLGPGTQYF. The chain joins TRBV12-5 to TRBJ2-5; the D is unclear. The CDR3 contains 12 residues. Trimming shortened V by 1 base and J by 7 bases, and 7 bases separated the two germline ends. Germline V lookup: CDR1 LGHNT, CDR2 FRNRAP.

This CDR3 is CSALTGGGGANVLTF. CDR3 nucleotides: TGCAGCGCCCTCACCGGGGGGGGTGGGGCCAACGTCCTGACTTTC. The gene calls are TRBV29-1 and TRBJ2-6; TRBD2 matches 8 bases. V lost 7 bases to trimming and J lost 3 bases; unmatched junction nucleotides: 8. The CDR3 spans 15 residues. Per germline, CDR1 SQVTM and CDR2 ANQGSEA.

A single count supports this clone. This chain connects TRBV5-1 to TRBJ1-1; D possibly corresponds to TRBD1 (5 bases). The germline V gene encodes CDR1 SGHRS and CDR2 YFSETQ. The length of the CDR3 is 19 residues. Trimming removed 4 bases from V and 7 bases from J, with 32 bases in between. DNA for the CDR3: TGCGCCAGCAGCCTCAATCCAGTCGGGGTCCGCGGGGGGAATGTTGAAGCTTTCTTT. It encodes CASSLNPVGVRGGNVEAFF.

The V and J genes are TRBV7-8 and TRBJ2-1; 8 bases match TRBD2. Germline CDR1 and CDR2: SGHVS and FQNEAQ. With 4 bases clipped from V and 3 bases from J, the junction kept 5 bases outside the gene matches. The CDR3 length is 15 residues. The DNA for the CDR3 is TGTGCCAGCAGCTCCGCGGGGGGAAACTACAATGAGCAGTTCTTC. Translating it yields CASSSAGGNYNEQFF.

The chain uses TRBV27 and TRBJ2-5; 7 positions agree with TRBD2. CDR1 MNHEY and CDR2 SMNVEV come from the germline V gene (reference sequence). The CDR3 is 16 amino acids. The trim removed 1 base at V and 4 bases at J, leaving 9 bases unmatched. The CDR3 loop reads CASSLLVPGGGETQYF. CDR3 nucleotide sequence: TGTGCCAGCAGTTTATTGGTGCCGGGCGGGGGAGAGACCCAGTACTTC.

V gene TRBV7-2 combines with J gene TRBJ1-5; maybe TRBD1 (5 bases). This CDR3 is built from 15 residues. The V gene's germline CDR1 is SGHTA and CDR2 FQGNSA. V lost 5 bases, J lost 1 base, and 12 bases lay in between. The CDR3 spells CASSPGGDSNQPQHF. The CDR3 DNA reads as TGTGCCAGCAGCCCCGGGGGGGACAGCAATCAGCCCCAGCATTTT. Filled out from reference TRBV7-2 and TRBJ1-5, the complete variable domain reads GAGVSQSPSNKVTEKGKDVELRCDPISGHTALYWYRQSLGQGLEFLIYFQGNSAPDKSGLPSDRFSAERTGGSVSTLTIQRTQQEDSAVYLCASSPGGDSNQPQHFGDGTRLSIL.

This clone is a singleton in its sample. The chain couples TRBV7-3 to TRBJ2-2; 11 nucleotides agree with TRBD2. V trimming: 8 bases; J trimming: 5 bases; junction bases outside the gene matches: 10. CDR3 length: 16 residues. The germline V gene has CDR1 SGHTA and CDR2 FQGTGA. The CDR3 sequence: CASRLAGPGGTGELFF. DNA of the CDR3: TGTGCCAGCCGACTAGCGGGGCCCGGGGGGACCGGGGAGCTGTTTTTT.